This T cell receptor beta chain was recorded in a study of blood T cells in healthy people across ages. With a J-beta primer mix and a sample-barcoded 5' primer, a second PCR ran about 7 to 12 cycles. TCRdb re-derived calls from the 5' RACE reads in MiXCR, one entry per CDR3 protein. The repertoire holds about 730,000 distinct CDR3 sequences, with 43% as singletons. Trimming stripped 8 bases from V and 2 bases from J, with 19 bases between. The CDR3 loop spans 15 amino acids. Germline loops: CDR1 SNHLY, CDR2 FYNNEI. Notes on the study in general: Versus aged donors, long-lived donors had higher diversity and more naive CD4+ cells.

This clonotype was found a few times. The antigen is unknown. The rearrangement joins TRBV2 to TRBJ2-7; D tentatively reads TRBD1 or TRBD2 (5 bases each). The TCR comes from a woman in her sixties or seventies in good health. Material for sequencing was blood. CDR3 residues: CASPGSRESPYEQYF. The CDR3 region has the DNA TGTGCCAGCCCCGGCAGCAGGGAGTCTCCCTACGAGCAGTACTTC.